The 9 T cell receptor beta chains given below trace back to one sample, sequenced in a study of blood T cell repertoires in COVID-19. TCRdb's table, derived via immunoSEQ multiplex PCR, lists solely in-frame clones and lacks some. Among about 150,000 clones, around 87% were seen once, and the ten largest hold about 4.1%. The sequenced sample consisted of peripheral blood. The receptor set was obtained from a woman aged 60 to 75 with active or convalescent COVID-19.

This sequence joins TRBV30 and TRBJ1-6; D is ambiguous. Germline CDR1 and CDR2: GTSNPN and SVGIG (reference sequence). Trimming stripped 0 bases from V and 6 bases from J, with 12 bases between. CDR3 size: 15 residues. The DNA for the CDR3 is TGTGCCTGGAGTGTCACTCCCGCCCTTAATTCACCCCTCCACTTT. Translation: CAWSVTPALNSPLHF. The full variable domain, with the rest looked up from reference TRBV30 and TRBJ1-6, is SQTIHQWPATLVQPVGSPLSLECTVEGTSNPNLYWYRQAAGRGLQLLFYSVGIGQISSEVPQNLSASRPQDRQFILSSKKLLLSDSGFYLCAWSVTPALNSPLHFGNGTRLTVT.

The rearrangement uses TRBV7-3 and TRBJ1-6, with 9 bases aligning to TRBD1. The CDR3 spans 14 residues. J gave up 7 bases and V 6 bases, and 4 bases lay outside the gene matches. CDR1 and CDR2 (germline): SGHTA, FQGTGA. CDR3: CASSYGTGNSPLHF. The DNA of the CDR3 is TGTGCCAGCAGTTACGGGACAGGGAATTCACCCCTCCACTTT.

V and J are TRBV7-2 and TRBJ1-5; D gene unclear. The CDR3 spans 14 residues. Between the trimmed V and J ends, which lost 5 bases and 0 bases, there was a span of 8 bases. Germline CDR1 is SGHTA and CDR2 is FQGNSA. The CDR3 loop reads CASSPNLSNQPQHF. CDR3 DNA: TGTGCCAGCAGCCCTAATCTTAGCAATCAGCCCCAGCATTTT.

This clone has a handful of counts. The chain combines TRBV14 with TRBJ2-5; TRBD2 might be the D (5 bases). Germline V gene sequence: CDR1 SGHDN, CDR2 FVKESK. With 4 bases removed from V and 2 bases from J, the gap between germline ends came to 11 bases. This CDR3 is built from 14 residues. The CDR3 protein is CASSLGLGQETQYF. In nucleotides, the CDR3 is TGTGCCAGCAGCCTCGGACTGGGGCAAGAGACCCAGTACTTC.

V is TRBV6-6 and J is TRBJ1-2, with 11 positions matching TRBD1. With 6 bases clipped from V and 7 bases from J, the junction kept 4 bases outside the gene matches. The germline gives CDR1 MNHNY, CDR2 SVGAGI (reference sequence). The CDR3 runs 13 residues. The CDR3 reads CASSAGQGVGYTF. The CDR3 DNA sequence: TGTGCCAGCAGCGCGGGACAGGGGGTTGGCTACACCTTC.

The chain couples TRBV5-1 to TRBJ1-1; 11 positions agree with TRBD1. Germline V gene lookup returns CDR1 SGHRS and CDR2 YFSETQ. The CDR3 loop spans 13 amino acids. The V gene end was trimmed by 4 bases and the J gene end by 10 bases; junction bases not matched to a gene: 6. The DNA of the CDR3 is TGCGCCAGCAGCATCGGGACAGGGGGATCAGCTTTCTTT. Protein: CASSIGTGGSAFF.

In its sample, this clone was seen once. The rearrangement uses TRBV5-1 and TRBJ1-3, with D possibly matching TRBD1 (5 bases). The CDR3 contains 16 residues. The V gene's germline CDR1 is SGHRS and CDR2 YFSETQ. Trimming pared 3 bases from V and 4 bases from J, leaving 17 bases between. CDR3 DNA: TGCGCCAGCAGCTGGGACTCGGGGCGAAGCGGAAACACCATATATTTT. Translating it yields CASSWDSGRSGNTIYF.

The chain couples TRBV7-9 to TRBJ1-6, with D perhaps matching TRBD1 (5 bases). Germline V gene sequence: CDR1 SEHNR, CDR2 FQNEAQ (reference sequence). The CDR3 totals 15 residues. V was trimmed by 1 base and J by 8 bases, leaving 12 bases between them. The CDR3 spells CASSLVVRDYSPLHF. The DNA for the CDR3 is TGTGCCAGCAGCTTAGTGGTCAGGGACTATTCACCCCTCCACTTT. Supplemented by reference TRBV7-9 and TRBJ1-6, the full variable domain reads DTGVSQNPRHKITKRGQNVTFRCDPISEHNRLYWYRQTLGQGPEFLTYFQNEAQLEKSRLLSDRFSAERPKGSFSTLEIQRTEQGDSAMYLCASSLVVRDYSPLHFGNGTRLTVT.

A single count supports this clone. The chain uses TRBV7-9 and TRBJ2-5, with D possibly matching TRBD1 (5 bases). V lost 5 bases, J lost 10 bases, and 11 bases lay in between. The germline V gene has CDR1 SEHNR and CDR2 FQNEAQ (reference sequence). The CDR3 extends over 11 amino acids. This CDR3 is CASSGDSSQYF. In DNA, the CDR3 is TGTGCCAGCAGCGGAGACAGTAGCCAGTACTTC.